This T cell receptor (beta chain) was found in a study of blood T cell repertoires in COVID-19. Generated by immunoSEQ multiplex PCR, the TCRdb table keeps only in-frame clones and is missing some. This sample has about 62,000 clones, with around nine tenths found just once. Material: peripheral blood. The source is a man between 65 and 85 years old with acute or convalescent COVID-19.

In DNA form, the CDR3 reads TGTGCCAGCAGTTTCGACTTCGGACTAGCGGGGGACACAGATACGCAGTATTTT. Translated, it gives CASSFDFGLAGDTDTQYF. This rearrangement joins TRBV28 to TRBJ2-3; the match to TRBD2 covers 13 bases. With V trimmed by 3 bases and J by 2 bases, 8 bases remained unmatched. The length of the CDR3 is 18 residues. The V gene's germline CDR1 is MDHEN and CDR2 SYDVKM.